Below, one TCR beta chain is given with its context. The specificity of this receptor is unknown. The junction departs from germline at one end; a sequencing error may be responsible. Libraries of naive CD8 T cells were built from anywhere between roughly 17,000 and 1,000,000 sorted cells, with 10%, 30% or 50% of the purified RNA used. Naive CD8 T cells were FACS-sorted as CD8+CD4-CCR7+CD45RA+ on a BD FACSAria II into RLT Plus buffer. Approximately nine TCR copies' worth of Jurkat RNA were spiked into roughly 18,000-1,000,000 naive CD8 T cell samples to test detection sensitivity. CD8 T cells were enriched using RosetteSep CD8+ T Cell Enrichment Cocktail and Ficoll-Paque, and the enriched cells then underwent ACK red cell lysis. Library preparation used PCR. TCRdb names NextSeq 500 as the instrument used. Bulk TCR libraries were prepared as previously described, using TCR primers listed in Table S5. The Qiagen AllPrep DNA/RNA kit was used to purify total RNA. Before any analysis, reads coming from multiple sequencing runs of the same library were combined into one pool. The original methods were these. Reads were retained only if their TCR constant sequence matched exactly, and those retained reads were trimmed to 150 nt and grouped according to their 12-nt molecular barcodes. Reads in each barcode group were sub-clustered using a 15% Levenshtein threshold, and a quality-weighted consensus sequence was built for each RNA molecule. Non-functional sequences were discarded, and so were lower-count sequences lying one edit away from another sequence. Based on fitting two negative binomial distributions, any barcode sub-cluster with under 20% of the maximum read count was discarded. In-frame beta chains were kept once TCRdb had trimmed the public reads at Q25 with fastp and called clones with MiXCR. Records with the same CDR3 protein are collapsed into one entry carrying the most frequent genes and DNA. TCRdb, not the authors, supplied the V and J calls. The sample table holds approximately 90,000 distinct CDR3 sequences, of which more than 20% were seen once. Approximately 0.91% of the sample belongs to the ten largest clones.

CDR1 and CDR2 are drawn from the germline V gene: MNHEY, SVGEGT. Spanning cysteine to phenylalanine, the CDR3 consists of 16 amino acids. The entry retains the CDR3 DNA only, 48 bases that are in frame from base 1. The data belong to a study of molecular identifiers for immune sequencing clone quantification (dated by TCRdb to the late 2010s). A note on the overall study: For a replicate experiment, the RNA from either approximately 20,000 or 100,000 naive CD8 T cells was divided into five aliquots, and four of those aliquots went on to sequencing. This methods study benchmarked molecular-identifier clustering-based TCR repertoire sequencing (MIDCIRS) and TCR RNA copy counting, using CD8 T cells to do so. Study-wide conclusions, independent of this receptor: Spiked-in Jurkat TCR RNA equivalent to a single cell was reported to be detectable even among approximately 1.1 million naive CD8 T cells. Modeling indicated approximately 2.7 TCR RNA copies recovered per cell, compared with about 9.4 by digital PCR, which implies a capture efficiency of around 30%. Identical TCR molecules sharing a barcode could cause highly expanded clone sizes to be underestimated. In CMV-specific effector cells, clones with more than 20 RNA copies contained over 98% of molecules, whereas in naive cells such clones contained under 1% of molecules. Naive libraries contained spiked-in Jurkat TCR RNA (around eleven copies' worth), which is not part of the donor repertoire. When barcode sub-clustering was omitted, TCR diversity was inflated by chimeric consensus sequences, with chimeras reaching as high as 47%.

Recombination joined TRBV6-2 or TRBV6-3 with TRBJ1-5; no D gene can be assigned with confidence. This clonotype was sampled from a human donor in good health. Some libraries in this study had Jurkat cell RNA spiked in. The sample was naive CD8+ T cells from blood, with Jurkat cell RNA spiked in. The cell subset or site label for this specimen denotes: FACS-sorted CD8+CD4-CCR7+CD45RA+ naive T cells. The CDR3 loop reads CASSYSVTGVRPPPHF. The nucleotide sequence reads TGTGCCAGCAGTTACTCAGTTACCGGGGTTCGGCCGCCCCCGCATTTT.